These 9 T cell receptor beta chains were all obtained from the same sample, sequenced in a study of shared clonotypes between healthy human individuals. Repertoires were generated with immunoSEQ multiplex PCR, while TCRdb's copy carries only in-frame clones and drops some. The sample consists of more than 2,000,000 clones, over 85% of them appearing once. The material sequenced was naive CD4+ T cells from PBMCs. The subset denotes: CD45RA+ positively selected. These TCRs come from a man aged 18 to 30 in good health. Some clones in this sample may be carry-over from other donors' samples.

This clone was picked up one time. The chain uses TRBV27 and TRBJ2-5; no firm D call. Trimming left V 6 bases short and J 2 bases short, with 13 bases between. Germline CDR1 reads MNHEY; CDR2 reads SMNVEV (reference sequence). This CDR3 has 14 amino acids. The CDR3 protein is CASSQHGGQETQYF. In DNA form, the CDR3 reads TGTGCCAGCAGCCAACATGGTGGGCAAGAGACCCAGTACTTC.

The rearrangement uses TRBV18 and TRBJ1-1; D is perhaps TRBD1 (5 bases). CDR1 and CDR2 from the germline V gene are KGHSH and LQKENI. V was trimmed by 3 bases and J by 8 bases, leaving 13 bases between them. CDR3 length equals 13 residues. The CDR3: CASSPGTALEAFF. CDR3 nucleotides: TGTGCCAGCTCACCGGGGACCGCTCTAGAAGCTTTCTTT.

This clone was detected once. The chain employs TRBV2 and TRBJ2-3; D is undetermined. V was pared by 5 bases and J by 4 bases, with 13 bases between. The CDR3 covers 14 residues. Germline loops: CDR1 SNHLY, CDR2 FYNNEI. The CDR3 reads CASSLPTGADTQYF. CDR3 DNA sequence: TGTGCCAGCAGTCTTCCTACTGGTGCAGATACGCAGTATTTT.

The CDR3 protein is CATSIRLEDTQYF. For the CDR3, the DNA is TGTGCCACCAGCATCCGACTAGAAGATACGCAGTATTTT. The V call is TRBV15, the J call TRBJ2-3; D possibly corresponds to TRBD2 (6 bases). Germline V gene lookup returns CDR1 LNHNV and CDR2 YYDKDF (reference sequence). The CDR3 length is 13 residues. With 4 bases removed from V and 5 bases from J, the gap between germline ends came to 10 bases. Supplemented by reference TRBV15 and TRBJ2-3, the full variable domain reads DAMVIQNPRYQVTQFGKPVTLSCSQTLNHNVMYWYQQKSSQAPKLLFHYYDKDFNNEADTPDNFQSRRPNTSFCFLDIRSPGLGDTAMYLCATSIRLEDTQYFGPGTRLTVL.

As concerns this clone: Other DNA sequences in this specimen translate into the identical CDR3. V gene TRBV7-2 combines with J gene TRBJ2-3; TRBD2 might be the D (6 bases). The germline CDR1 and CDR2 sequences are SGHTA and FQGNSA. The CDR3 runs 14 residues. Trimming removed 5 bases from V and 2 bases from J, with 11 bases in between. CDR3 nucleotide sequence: TGTGCCAGCAGCCCCGGGACTTCCACAGATACGCAGTATTTT. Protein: CASSPGTSTDTQYF. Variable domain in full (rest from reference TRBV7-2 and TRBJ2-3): GAGVSQSPSNKVTEKGKDVELRCDPISGHTALYWYRQSLGQGLEFLIYFQGNSAPDKSGLPSDRFSAERTGGSVSTLTIQRTQQEDSAVYLCASSPGTSTDTQYFGPGTRLTVL.

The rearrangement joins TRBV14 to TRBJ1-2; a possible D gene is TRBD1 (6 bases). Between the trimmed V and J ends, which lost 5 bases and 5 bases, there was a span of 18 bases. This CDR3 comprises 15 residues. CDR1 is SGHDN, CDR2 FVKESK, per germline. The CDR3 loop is CASSGGRDSFYGYTF. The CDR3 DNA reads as TGTGCCAGCAGCGGGGGCAGGGACTCCTTTTATGGCTACACCTTC.

The CDR3 is CAWSAYSGATNYGYTF. In DNA form, the CDR3 reads TGTGCCTGGAGTGCGTATTCAGGGGCAACTAACTATGGCTACACCTTC. V gene TRBV30 combines with J gene TRBJ1-2, with a possible D match to TRBD1 (6 bases). V was pared by 1 base and J by 0 bases, with 15 bases between. The CDR3 is 16 amino acids. The germline gives CDR1 GTSNPN, CDR2 SVGIG (reference sequence).

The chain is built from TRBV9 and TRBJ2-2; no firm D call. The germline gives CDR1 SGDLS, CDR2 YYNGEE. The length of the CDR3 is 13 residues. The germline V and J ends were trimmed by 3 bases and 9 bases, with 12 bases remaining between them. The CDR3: CASSDIPPRELFF. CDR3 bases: TGTGCCAGCAGCGACATTCCCCCGCGGGAGCTGTTTTTT.

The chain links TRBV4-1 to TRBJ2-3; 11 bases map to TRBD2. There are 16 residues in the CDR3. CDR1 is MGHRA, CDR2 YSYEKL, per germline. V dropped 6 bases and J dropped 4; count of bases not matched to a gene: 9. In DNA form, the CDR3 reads TGCGCCAGCAGACCTACTAGCGGGAGAGGCGCAGATACGCAGTATTTT. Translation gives CASRPTSGRGADTQYF.